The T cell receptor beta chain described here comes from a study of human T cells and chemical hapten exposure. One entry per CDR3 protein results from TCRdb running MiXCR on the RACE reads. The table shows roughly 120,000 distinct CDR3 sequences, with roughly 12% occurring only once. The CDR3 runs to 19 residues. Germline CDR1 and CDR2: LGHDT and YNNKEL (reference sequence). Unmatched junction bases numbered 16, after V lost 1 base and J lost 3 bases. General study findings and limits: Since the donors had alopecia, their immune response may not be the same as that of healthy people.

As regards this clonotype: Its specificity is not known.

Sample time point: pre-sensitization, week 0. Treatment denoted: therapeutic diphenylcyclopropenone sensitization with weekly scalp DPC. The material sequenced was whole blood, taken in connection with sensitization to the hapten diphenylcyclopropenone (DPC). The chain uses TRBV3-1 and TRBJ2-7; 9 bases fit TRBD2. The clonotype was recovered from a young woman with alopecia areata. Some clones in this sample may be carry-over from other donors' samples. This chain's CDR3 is CASSQAPLQLAGYRYEQYF. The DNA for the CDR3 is TGTGCCAGCAGCCAAGCTCCGCTCCAACTAGCGGGTTATCGCTACGAGCAGTACTTC.